These 14 T cell receptor beta chains were all obtained from the same sample, sequenced in a study of T-cell reconstitution after alpha-beta-depleted transplantation in children. As it was prepared, the TCRbeta library received unique molecular identifiers. MiXCR was run by TCRdb on the PCR reads, yielding one entry per CDR3 protein. This table has some 600,000 distinct CDR3 sequences, 16% appearing once. The specimen was PBMCs from the stem cell graft donor, collected from the stem cell graft. The receptors derive from a human donor who donated a stem cell graft to a child with acute myeloid leukemia.

The chain links TRBV27 to TRBJ2-5; 7 bases agree with TRBD2. This CDR3 region has 15 residues. V shed 8 bases, J shed 1 base, and the junction held 10 bases outside the gene matches. The V gene's germline CDR1 is MNHEY and CDR2 SMNVEV (reference sequence). CDR3 region: CASGTLTGGQETQYF. The CDR3 bases are TGTGCCAGCGGAACCCTAACGGGGGGCCAAGAGACCCAGTACTTC.

This clonotype turned up a few times. The chain recombines TRBV5-6 with TRBJ1-6; 8 nucleotides line up with TRBD1. The CDR3 sequence is 14 residues long. V trimming: 5 bases; J trimming: 10 bases; junction bases outside the gene matches: 8. Germline CDR1 is SGHDT and CDR2 is YYEEEE. The CDR3: CASRPTGGRSPLHF. Written as DNA, the CDR3 is TGTGCCAGCAGGCCTACAGGGGGTAGATCACCCCTCCACTTT.

This clonotype was detected ten times or more. The chain is built from TRBV9 and TRBJ2-2, with TRBD2 as a possible D gene (6 bases). Germline values: CDR1 SGDLS, CDR2 YYNGEE. The CDR3 is 12 residues long. V was cut by 6 bases and J by 7 bases, with 10 bases left in between. CDR3 sequence: CASTEGGGELFF. For the CDR3, the DNA is TGTGCCAGCACCGAGGGAGGCGGGGAGCTGTTTTTT.

Many counts were recorded for this clonotype. This rearrangement joins TRBV7-2 to TRBJ1-2; no reliable D call. V dropped 6 bases and J dropped 8 bases, with 19 bases sitting between them. The CDR3 is made up of 14 amino acids. Germline V CDR1 and CDR2: SGHTA, FQGNSA. Written as DNA, the CDR3 is TGTGCCAGCAGTCCCACGGACCGTCTCGAGGGCTACACCTTC. Residues: CASSPTDRLEGYTF.

This clonotype has just a few counts. The chain uses TRBV20-1 and TRBJ1-5, with a possible D match to TRBD1 (5 bases). The V end was cut by 3 bases, the J end by 0 bases, with 15 bases between. Germline V gives CDR1 DFQATT, CDR2 SNEGSKA (reference sequence). CDR3 length: 16 residues. CDR3 DNA sequence: TGCAGTGCTAGCGTCAGGGCCCAGACTAGCAATCAGCCCCAGCATTTT. Its translation: CSASVRAQTSNQPQHF.

The chain links TRBV10-2 to TRBJ1-5; no clear D. This CDR3 is built from 15 residues. The ends were cut back, 0 bases at V and 0 bases at J, with 6 bases in the middle. Germline CDR1 and CDR2: WSHSY and SAAADI. The CDR3 protein is CASSESGYSNQPQHF. CDR3 DNA sequence: TGCGCCAGCAGTGAGTCTGGGTATAGCAATCAGCCCCAGCATTTT.

The genes are TRBV24-1 and TRBJ2-3, with D possibly called TRBD1 or TRBD2 (5 bases each). The CDR3 has 14 residues. V gave up 3 bases and J gave up 5 bases, with 11 bases separating them. From germline, CDR1 is KGHDR and CDR2 SFDVKD. CDR3 sequence reads: CATSDLRDVDTQYF. The CDR3 DNA is TGTGCCACCAGTGATCTCCGGGACGTAGATACGCAGTATTTT.

This clonotype was seen a few times. This chain links TRBV27 with TRBJ1-1, with TRBD1 matching 9 bases. The CDR3 extends over 14 amino acids. V was pared by 7 bases and J by 1 base, with 4 bases of the junction left unmatched. Germline V gene lookup returns CDR1 MNHEY and CDR2 SMNVEV (reference sequence). In DNA, the CDR3 is TGTGCCAGCACCGTGGGACAGGGGAACACTGAAGCTTTCTTT. This sequence encodes CASTVGQGNTEAFF.

This chain links TRBV27 with TRBJ2-3; 9 nucleotides align to TRBD1. There are 14 residues in the CDR3. Losses at the gene ends were 7 bases for V and 3 bases for J; bases not matched to a gene: 5. CDR1 is MNHEY and CDR2 is SMNVEV in the germline V gene (reference sequence). DNA for the CDR3: TGTGCCAGCAAACTAGGACAGGGGACAGATACGCAGTATTTT. It specifies CASKLGQGTDTQYF.

Comment on this clonotype: With a much larger clone just one base away, this may be a read error. This chain joins TRBV29-1 and TRBJ1-2; maybe TRBD1 (5 bases). This CDR3 comprises 12 residues. CDR1 and CDR2 from the germline V gene are SQVTM and ANQGSEA. The V gene lost 6 bases and the J gene lost 4 bases, with 12 bases spanning the gap. The CDR3 here is CSVSDTGYGYTF. In DNA, the CDR3 is TGCAGCGTCTCGGACACAGGCTATGGCTACACCTTC.

The table lists this clonotype with a few counts. The chain has TRBV2 and TRBJ2-6, with TRBD2 as a possible D gene (5 bases). The germline CDR1 and CDR2 sequences are SNHLY and FYNNEI. The CDR3 sequence is 14 residues long. The ends were cut back, 4 bases at V and 4 bases at J, with 8 bases in the middle. CDR3 sequence: CASSGTGGANVLTF. CDR3 DNA sequence: TGTGCCAGCAGTGGGACTGGGGGGGCCAACGTCCTGACTTTC.

On this clonotype itself: This clone may be a read error of a much larger clone one base away. The V gene is TRBV29-1, the J gene TRBJ2-3, with D possibly matching TRBD1 (5 bases). Germline CDR1 is SQVTM and CDR2 is ANQGSEA. Trimming pared 4 bases from V and 2 bases from J, leaving 10 bases between. The CDR3 contains 13 residues. CDR3 sequence: CSVGQTDTDTQYF. In nucleotides, the CDR3 is TGCAGCGTTGGGCAGACAGACACAGATACGCAGTATTTT.

This clonotype was seen a few times. The chain has TRBV5-5 and TRBJ2-2; 8 bases are a match to TRBD2. Trimming removed 4 bases from V and 4 bases from J; junction bases left unmatched: 3. The CDR3 is 14 amino acids. CDR1 is SGHKS and CDR2 is YYEKEE in the germline V gene (reference sequence). CDR3 sequence reads: CASSTAGVTGELFF. CDR3 sequence (DNA): TGTGCCAGCAGCACAGCGGGGGTCACCGGGGAGCTGTTTTTT.

V is TRBV20-1 and J is TRBJ2-3; 8 positions agree with TRBD1. The CDR3 is 14 residues long. Trimming at V came to 5 bases and at J to 3 bases, leaving 7 bases not matched to a gene. Germline V gene sequence: CDR1 DFQATT, CDR2 SNEGSKA (reference sequence). CDR3 nucleotide sequence: TGCAGTGCTGGTCTGGACAGGGAAACAGATACGCAGTATTTT. This codes for CSAGLDRETDTQYF.